The 10 T cell receptor beta chains presented below share a single source sample, sequenced in a study of blood T cell repertoires in COVID-19. Clones were sequenced by immunoSEQ multiplex PCR, and TCRdb holds only the in-frame ones, with some missing. The top ten clones hold around 12% of a sample with approximately 260,000 clones, approximately 78% of them seen once. The specimen sequenced was peripheral blood. The receptors here all came from a woman aged 55-70 years with active or convalescent COVID-19.

The chain joins TRBV5-5 to TRBJ2-6, with 7 bases that match TRBD1. J gave up 4 bases and V 0 bases, and 7 bases lay outside the gene matches. Germline CDR1 SGHKS, CDR2 YYEKEE (reference sequence). This CDR3 comprises 17 residues. Here the CDR3 reads CASSLVQGRIGANVLTF. In DNA, the CDR3 is TGTGCCAGCAGCTTGGTACAGGGGCGAATCGGGGCCAACGTCCTGACTTTC. The complete variable domain, with remaining parts taken from reference TRBV5-5 and TRBJ2-6, reads DAGVTQSPTHLIKTRGQQVTLRCSPISGHKSVSWYQQVLGQGPQFIFQYYEKEERGRGNFPDRFSARQFPNYSSELNVNALLLGDSALYLCASSLVQGRIGANVLTFGAGSRLTVL.

V gene TRBV7-8 combines with J gene TRBJ1-1; TRBD1 might be the D (6 bases). This CDR3 has 15 amino acids. Deletions cut 5 bases from V and 4 bases from J, with 17 bases between. CDR1 and CDR2 from the germline V gene are SGHVS and FQNEAQ. CDR3 nucleotides: TGTGCCAGCAGCCCCGGGACATACTCGAGCACTGAAGCTTTCTTT. It is translated as CASSPGTYSSTEAFF.

The CDR3 DNA follows: TGTGCCAGCAGCTTGGCAGGGGTTAACTATGGCTACACCTTC. Translation: CASSLAGVNYGYTF. The rearrangement uses TRBV11-2 and TRBJ1-2; D is possibly TRBD1 (6 bases). Trimming cost V 3 bases and J 1 base, with 9 bases left between them. The CDR3 has 14 amino acids. Per the germline V gene, CDR1 is SGHAT and CDR2 is FQNNGV.

The count of this clone is one. The chain recombines TRBV6-1 with TRBJ2-3, with TRBD1 matching over 10 bases. Germline lookup yields CDR1 MNHNS and CDR2 SASEGT. V was pared by 2 bases and J by 2 bases, with 4 bases of the junction left unmatched. The length of the CDR3 is 16 residues. CDR3 region: CASSERRQGATDTQYF. In nucleotides, the CDR3 is TGTGCCAGCAGTGAAAGGCGACAGGGGGCCACAGATACGCAGTATTTT.

The chain combines TRBV6-6 with TRBJ2-5; D is perhaps TRBD1 (5 bases). Germline-derived CDR1 and CDR2 are MNHNY and SVGAGI (reference sequence). Trimming removed 2 bases from V and 2 bases from J, with 9 bases in between. The CDR3 covers 14 residues. For the CDR3, the DNA is TGTGCCAGCAGTTACAGTCAGGGTCAAGAGACCCAGTACTTC. It codes for CASSYSQGQETQYF.

Here the CDR3 DNA reads TGTGCCAGTAGACCAACCCTCGACAGGGGTGGCTACACCTTC. This codes for CASRPTLDRGGYTF. The chain combines TRBV19 with TRBJ1-2; 8 bases are shared with TRBD1. With V trimmed by 6 bases and J by 7 bases, 10 bases remained unmatched. Per germline, CDR1 LNHDA and CDR2 SQIVND (reference sequence). The CDR3 length is 14 residues.

This rearrangement joins TRBV7-3 to TRBJ2-1, with 7 bases lining up with TRBD1. With V trimmed by 5 bases and J by 2 bases, 15 bases remained unmatched. The CDR3 sequence is 18 residues long. The V gene's germline CDR1 is SGHTA and CDR2 FQGTGA. The CDR3 nucleotides are TGTGCCAGCAGCCTCAAGCCAATGGGACAGTCACCCTACAATGAGCAGTTCTTC. Residues: CASSLKPMGQSPYNEQFF.

The chain is built from TRBV4-3 and TRBJ1-5; possible D gene TRBD1, 5 bases. In germline, CDR1 is LGHNA, CDR2 YSLEER. Deletions cut 1 base from V and 0 bases from J, with 7 bases between. The CDR3 runs to 15 residues. CDR3 loop: CASSQGGGSNQPQHF. CDR3 sequence (DNA): TGCGCCAGCAGCCAAGGGGGGGGTAGCAATCAGCCCCAGCATTTT.

This chain joins TRBV6-5 and TRBJ1-2; D gene ambiguous. The germline V and J ends were trimmed by 0 bases and 8 bases, with 16 bases remaining between them. CDR1 MNHEY and CDR2 SVGAGI come from the germline V gene. There are 15 residues in the CDR3. The CDR3 bases are TGTGCCAGCAGTTACTCGTTGCGACCGGAGGACGGCTACACCTTC. Translating it yields CASSYSLRPEDGYTF.

This chain connects TRBV7-9 to TRBJ2-6; D may be TRBD2 (6 bases). Germline CDR1 is SEHNR and CDR2 is FQNEAQ (reference sequence). V lost 2 bases, J lost 4 bases, and 12 bases lay in between. The CDR3 runs to 16 residues. CDR3 coding DNA: TGTGCCAGCAGCTTATTTCGGGGGTCCGGGGCCAACGTCCTGACTTTC. Protein sequence: CASSLFRGSGANVLTF.